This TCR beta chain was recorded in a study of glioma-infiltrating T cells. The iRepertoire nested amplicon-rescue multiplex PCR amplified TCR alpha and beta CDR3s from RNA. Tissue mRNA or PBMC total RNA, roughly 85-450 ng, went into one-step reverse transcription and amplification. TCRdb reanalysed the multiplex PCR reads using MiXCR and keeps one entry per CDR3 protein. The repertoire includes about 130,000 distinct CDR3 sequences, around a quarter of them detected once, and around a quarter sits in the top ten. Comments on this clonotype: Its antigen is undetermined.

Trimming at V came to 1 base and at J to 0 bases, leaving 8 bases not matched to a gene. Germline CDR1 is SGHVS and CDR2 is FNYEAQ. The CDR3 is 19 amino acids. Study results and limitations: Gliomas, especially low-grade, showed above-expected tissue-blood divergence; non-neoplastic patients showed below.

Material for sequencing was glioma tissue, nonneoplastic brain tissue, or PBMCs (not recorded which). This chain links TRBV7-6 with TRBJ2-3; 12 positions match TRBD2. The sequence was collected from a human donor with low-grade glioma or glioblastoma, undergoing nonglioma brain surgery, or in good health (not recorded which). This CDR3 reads CASSLGVGLAGSSTDTQYF. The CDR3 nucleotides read TGTGCCAGCAGCTTAGGCGTTGGACTAGCGGGGTCTAGCACAGATACGCAGTATTTT.